This passage covers 20 T cell receptor beta chains from one sample sequenced in a study of vaccination and CD4 T cells after COVID-19. The treatment: approximately 11-day PBMC culture with coronavirus spike peptide pools or control peptides (ViraFEST assay). An unexposed donor provided the CD4+ T cells, which were collected before the COVID-19 pandemic (2011-2018). The Oncomine TCR Beta short-read assay sequenced DNA from cultured CD4+ T cells. Genomic DNA was extracted from cultured CD4+ T cells. One entry per CDR3 protein, called by TCRdb with MiXCR from the PCR reads. The sample lists over 7,500 distinct CDR3 sequences, roughly 32% occurring once. Their specific antigens are unknown. The material sequenced was CD4+ T cells from blood, cultured in vitro. The receptors come from a human donor in good health.

This clonotype was counted a few times. The chain joins TRBV7-2 to TRBJ1-4; 7 nucleotides align to TRBD1. The germline gives CDR1 SGHTA, CDR2 FQGNSA. The J segment lost 10 bases and the V segment lost 5 bases, leaving 19 bases of the junction unmatched. The CDR3 is 17 amino acids. The CDR3 DNA is TGTGCCAGCAGCACCATCATACAGGGGAACGGTGGTGGAAAACTGTTTTTT. Its protein is CASSTIIQGNGGGKLFF.

The chain couples TRBV10-3 to TRBJ2-5; 11 bases line up with TRBD2. The CDR3 spans 19 residues. Germline CDR1 and CDR2: ENHRY and SYGVKD. After removal of 10 bases from V and 2 bases from J, the junction contained 21 bases not matched to a gene. CDR3 in amino acids: CATRRGLAGGPPRQETQYF. The CDR3 DNA is TGTGCCACCAGGAGGGGCTTAGCGGGAGGGCCTCCTAGGCAAGAGACCCAGTACTTC.

The rearrangement links TRBV6-1 to TRBJ1-1, with 9 bases lining up with TRBD1. V dropped 6 bases and J dropped 7; count of bases not matched to a gene: 9. This CDR3 comprises 14 residues. Germline loops: CDR1 MNHNS, CDR2 SASEGT. DNA for the CDR3: TGTGCCAGCAGGGACCCGGGACAGGGAGGTGAAGCTTTCTTT. Its protein is CASRDPGQGGEAFF.

The rearrangement links TRBV7-3 to TRBJ2-5, with unresolved D. The CDR3 is 14 residues long. The V and J ends lost 5 bases and 5 bases respectively, with 15 bases between them. Germline V CDR1 and CDR2: SGHTA, FQGTGA. The CDR3 DNA reads as TGTGCCAGCAGCCCTAGTTATGGTTGGGAGACCCAGTACTTC. Translated: CASSPSYGWETQYF.

This clonotype was found a few times. The gene calls are TRBV20-1 and TRBJ1-5, with TRBD1 matching over 7 bases. The ends lost 2 bases at V and 5 bases at J; junction bases unmatched: 6. Germline V CDR1 and CDR2: DFQATT, SNEGSKA (reference sequence). This CDR3 spans 14 amino acids. DNA for the CDR3: TGCAGTGCTAGACTCGGGACAGACCATCAGCCCCAGCATTTT. This codes for CSARLGTDHQPQHF.

The gene calls are TRBV28 and TRBJ2-7; D is uncertain. The germline V and J ends were trimmed by 3 bases and 9 bases, with 9 bases remaining between them. The CDR3 has 11 amino acids. CDR1 and CDR2 (germline): MDHEN, SYDVKM. The CDR3 region has the DNA TGTGCCAGCAGTTTTGAGGCTCTGCAGTACTTC. Its protein is CASSFEALQYF.

The V and J genes are TRBV28 and TRBJ1-6, with D unclear. Germline values: CDR1 MDHEN, CDR2 SYDVKM. V shed 7 bases and J shed 4 bases, with 14 bases lying between them. The CDR3 runs to 15 residues. Written as DNA, the CDR3 is TGTGCCAGCAAAGTAGGCGCTGGGTATAATTCACCCCTCCACTTT. Translating it yields CASKVGAGYNSPLHF.

The chain has TRBV10-1 and TRBJ2-5; D possibly uses TRBD1 or TRBD2 (5 bases each). CDR3 length equals 17 residues. With 6 bases removed from V and 0 bases from J, the gap between germline ends came to 20 bases. Germline-derived CDR1 and CDR2 are WNHNN and SYGVQD (reference sequence). This CDR3 is CASREWDGPNYQETQYF. For the CDR3, the DNA is TGCGCCAGCAGAGAATGGGACGGACCGAACTACCAAGAGACCCAGTACTTC.

This clonotype was counted only a few times. The V and J genes are TRBV6-5 and TRBJ2-3; possible D gene TRBD1, 5 bases. The length of the CDR3 is 16 residues. Germline V gene lookup returns CDR1 MNHEY and CDR2 SVGAGI. V was trimmed by 2 bases and J by 4 bases, leaving 16 bases between them. CDR3 nucleotide sequence: TGTGCCAGCAGTTACCGAAGCAATGGCAGGGCAGATACGCAGTATTTT. It specifies CASSYRSNGRADTQYF.

This clonotype has only a few counts. The chain recombines TRBV12-3 or TRBV12-4 with TRBJ2-1, with D perhaps matching TRBD2 (5 bases). The CDR3 has 15 residues. Trimming took 3 bases from V and 0 from J, leaving 9 bases between them. The CDR3 sequence is CASSFAGSSYNEQFF. The CDR3 region has the DNA TGTGCCAGCAGTTTCGCGGGCAGCTCCTACAATGAGCAGTTCTTC.

The chain is built from TRBV10-3 and TRBJ2-7; D is uncertain. The germline gives CDR1 ENHRY, CDR2 SYGVKD. Trimming pared 0 bases from V and 2 bases from J, leaving 5 bases between. CDR3 length: 13 residues. CDR3 DNA sequence: TGTGCCATCAGTGAGTCAACACCCTACGAGCAGTACTTC. Translated, it gives CAISESTPYEQYF.

The genes are TRBV9 and TRBJ2-3; TRBD1 or TRBD2 may be the D gene (6 bases each). V was clipped by 7 bases and J by 6 bases, with 18 bases between them. The germline V gene encodes CDR1 SGDLS and CDR2 YYNGEE. The CDR3 loop spans 14 amino acids. DNA of the CDR3: TGTGCCAGCTCTGGAGGGGGACTGTCCGATACGCAGTATTTT. Translated: CASSGGGLSDTQYF.

The V and J genes are TRBV12-3 or TRBV12-4 and TRBJ2-5; D possibly corresponds to TRBD2 (6 bases). Trimming removed 5 bases at V and 5 bases at J, with 18 bases between. The CDR3 spans 15 residues. The CDR3 loop is CASSLGRGVGETQYF. The CDR3 DNA sequence: TGTGCCAGCAGTCTCGGGCGCGGGGTTGGGGAGACCCAGTACTTC.

The rearrangement links TRBV6-5 to TRBJ2-7, with TRBD2 identical over 8 bases. Germline CDR1 is MNHEY and CDR2 is SVGAGI. V dropped 2 bases and J dropped 6; count of bases not matched to a gene: 12. The CDR3 is 16 residues long. CDR3: CASSYRPLAGLSEQYF. DNA for the CDR3: TGTGCCAGCAGTTACCGCCCCCTAGCGGGTCTGAGCGAGCAGTACTTC.

In this sample, this clonotype turned up once. V usage is TRBV20-1 and J usage is TRBJ2-1; possibly TRBD2 for D (6 bases). The germline gives CDR1 DFQATT, CDR2 SNEGSKA (reference sequence). The CDR3 is 15 amino acids. The ends were cut back, 3 bases at V and 4 bases at J, with 16 bases in the middle. CDR3: CSARPVAEGYNEQFF. The DNA for the CDR3 is TGCAGTGCTAGGCCCGTAGCGGAGGGATACAATGAGCAGTTCTTC.

The chain employs TRBV6-1 and TRBJ2-1; D remains unclear. Germline V lookup: CDR1 MNHNS, CDR2 SASEGT. The V end was cut by 6 bases, the J end by 0 bases, with 6 bases between. The CDR3 consists of 13 residues. In nucleotides, the CDR3 is TGTGCCAGCAGCTGGTCCTCCTACAATGAGCAGTTCTTC. This gives the protein CASSWSSYNEQFF.

The sample holds a few counts of this clonotype. This chain uses TRBV7-9 with TRBJ1-4; D unresolved. Germline values: CDR1 SEHNR, CDR2 FQNEAQ (reference sequence). V lost 2 bases and J 0 bases, leaving 4 bases between the germline ends. CDR3 length equals 14 residues. The CDR3 DNA reads TGTGCCAGCAGCTTATGGGCAACTAATGAAAAACTGTTTTTT. Translating it yields CASSLWATNEKLFF.

J is TRBJ1-2 and V is TRBV5-6; TRBD1 aligns across 11 bases. Looked up from germline, CDR1 is SGHDT and CDR2 is YYEEEE. This CDR3 spans 16 amino acids. J lost 4 bases, V lost 2 bases, and 7 bases had no gene match. The CDR3 nucleotides read TGTGCCAGCAGCTTCGGACAGGGGGCGTGGGGCTATGGCTACACCTTC. Protein: CASSFGQGAWGYGYTF. Full variable domain (remainder filled in from reference TRBV5-6 and TRBJ1-2): DAGVTQSPTHLIKTRGQQVTLRCSPKSGHDTVSWYQQALGQGPQFIFQYYEEEERQRGNFPDRFSGHQFPNYSSELNVNALLLGDSALYLCASSFGQGAWGYGYTFGSGTRLTVV.

This clonotype occurred a few times. The chain recombines TRBV11-1 with TRBJ2-5; D gene ambiguous. This CDR3 is built from 13 residues. V was shortened by 0 bases and J by 4 bases, with 6 bases between the two germline ends. Germline lookup yields CDR1 SGHAT and CDR2 FQDESV (reference sequence). The CDR3 is CASSLALLETQYF. CDR3 sequence (DNA): TGTGCCAGCAGCTTAGCGCTACTAGAGACCCAGTACTTC.

Sample share makes this clonotype medium-sized. The V and J genes are TRBV7-3 and TRBJ2-1; 7 nucleotides line up with TRBD1. J lost 2 bases, V lost 4 bases, and 5 bases had no gene match. The CDR3 length is 15 residues. The V gene's germline CDR1 is SGHTA and CDR2 FQGTGA. As DNA, the CDR3 is TGTGCCAGCAGCTCCCCGGGACAGCCCTACAATGAGCAGTTCTTC. This encodes CASSSPGQPYNEQFF. Combining the CDR3 with reference TRBV7-3 and TRBJ2-1 gives the whole variable domain GAGVSQTPSNKVTEKGKYVELRCDPISGHTALYWYRQSLGQGPEFLIYFQGTGAADDSGLPNDRFFAVRPEGSVSTLKIQRTERGDSAVYLCASSSPGQPYNEQFFGPGTRLTVL.